This TCR beta chain was identified during a study of ipilimumab plus nivolumab after autologous stem cell transplantation. CDR1 and CDR2 (germline): MRHNA, SNTAGT. Germline trimming cut 7 bases from V and 4 bases from J; bases unmatched to any gene: 9. The CDR3 covers 14 residues. Clones were sequenced by immunoSEQ multiplex PCR, and TCRdb holds only the in-frame ones, with some missing. The table shows 7,500 to 10,000 clones, with approximately 70% occurring only once. V is TRBV6-4 and J is TRBJ1-2, with 7 bases that match TRBD1. This receptor was taken from a female donor with multiple myeloma. Sequencing was performed on PBMCs, taken in a trial of ipilimumab plus nivolumab as post-transplant consolidation. The CDR3 is CASTRQGGTYGYTF. CDR3 coding DNA: TGTGCCAGCACCAGACAGGGTGGCACCTATGGCTACACCTTC.